Following are 7 T cell receptor beta chains from one sample sequenced in a study of blood T cell repertoires in COVID-19. Data came from immunoSEQ multiplex PCR; TCRdb stores just in-frame clones and leaves some out. The sample carries about 250,000 clones, 65% to 90% recorded once. What was sequenced was peripheral blood. These receptor sequences come from a man aged 45-65 years with active or convalescent COVID-19.

This clone is a singleton in its sample. The chain carries TRBV4-2 and TRBJ2-5, with 12 bases identical to TRBD2. Per the germline V gene, CDR1 is LGHNA and CDR2 is YNFKEQ. This CDR3 has 16 residues. The trim removed 1 base at V and 5 bases at J, leaving 5 bases unmatched. The CDR3, as DNA: TGTGCCAGCAGCCAAGCGTCTAGCGGGAGGGGGGAGACCCAGTACTTC. Protein product: CASSQASSGRGETQYF.

This chain connects TRBV4-1 to TRBJ1-1; tentatively, D is TRBD1 (5 bases). The CDR3 has 15 amino acids. V was shortened by 5 bases and J by 4 bases, with 17 bases between the two germline ends. Germline loops: CDR1 MGHRA, CDR2 YSYEKL. CDR3 loop: CASSWRDDSATEAFF. The CDR3 DNA reads as TGCGCCAGCAGCTGGCGGGACGACAGCGCCACTGAAGCTTTCTTT.

The chain combines TRBV7-9 with TRBJ1-3; TRBD1 agrees at 8 bases. The junction had 16 bases not matched to a gene; V was cut back by 6 bases and J by 0 bases. The CDR3 is 19 residues long. CDR1 and CDR2 (germline): SEHNR, FQNEAQ (reference sequence). The CDR3 protein is CASSSPRRGQEFSGNTIYF. The CDR3 DNA follows: TGTGCCAGCAGTTCCCCCAGAAGGGGACAGGAGTTCTCTGGAAACACCATATATTTT.

The chain recombines TRBV5-1 with TRBJ1-3; D unresolved. V was trimmed by 5 bases and J by 0 bases, leaving 9 bases between them. Germline V gives CDR1 SGHRS, CDR2 YFSETQ. The CDR3 spans 14 residues. This chain's CDR3 is CASSMEASGNTIYF. The CDR3 nucleotides read TGCGCCAGCAGTATGGAGGCCTCTGGAAACACCATATATTTT.

V is TRBV7-9 and J is TRBJ2-1, with D perhaps matching TRBD2 (5 bases). The CDR3 is 13 amino acids. The germline V and J ends were trimmed by 5 bases and 10 bases, with 15 bases remaining between them. CDR1 is SEHNR and CDR2 is FQNEAQ in the germline V gene (reference sequence). The CDR3 region is CASSPGPEREQFF. The CDR3, as DNA: TGTGCCAGCAGCCCAGGACCGGAGCGGGAGCAGTTCTTC.

This chain joins TRBV3-1 (or the pseudogene TRBV3-2) and TRBJ1-5; D ambiguous. Per the germline V gene, CDR1 is LGHDT and CDR2 is YNNKEL (reference sequence). V was shortened by 1 base and J by 4 bases, with 5 bases between the two germline ends. This CDR3 is 13 amino acids long. CDR3 DNA: TGTGCCAGCAGCCAAGGCAGAAATCAGCCCCAGCATTTT. This gives the protein CASSQGRNQPQHF.

The genes are TRBV10-3 and TRBJ2-1; 11 bases map to TRBD2. The CDR3 spans 14 residues. V shed 9 bases, J shed 8 bases, and the junction held 9 bases outside the gene matches. Per germline, CDR1 ENHRY and CDR2 SYGVKD. The CDR3 nucleotides are TGTGCCATAGGGGATAGCGGGAGGGCCGATGAGCAGTTCTTC. This sequence encodes CAIGDSGRADEQFF.